A selection of T cell receptor beta chains follows, all from one sample in a study of T cell changes during pregnancy in multiple sclerosis. This table comes from immunoSEQ multiplex PCR, and its TCRdb copy is limited to in-frame clones, with some not included. The top ten hold about 2% of the sample, which has roughly 40,000 clones, about 90% seen once. The starting material was CD4+ T cells from peripheral blood mononuclear cells, obtained after pregnancy. These receptor sequences come from a female donor in good health, enrolled as a control in a pregnancy study. CDR3s include the opening cysteine and the closing phenylalanine or tryptophan.

>TRBJ2-7|TRBV28
CATGQGGSYEQYF
>TRBJ1-1|TRBV6-4
CASRRTGNTEAFF
>TRBJ1-2|TRBV14
CASSQFPGQGNYGYTF
>TRBJ2-7|TRBV7-2
CASSLGAGGEQYF
>TRBJ1-2|TRBV4-1
CASSQVGQGGGYTF
>TRBJ2-5|TRBV7-2
CASSHLVFSGGAKKETQYF
>TRBJ2-2|TRBV5-4
CASSWYGLAATGELFF
>TRBJ2-3|TRBV28
CASNGQGGDTQYF
>TRBJ2-3|TRBV4-2
CASSQGGLRGATDTQYF
>TRBJ1-6|TRBV6-1
CASSESGGGRNSPLHF
>TRBJ2-3|TRBV4-3
CASSPRLAGGRGDTQYF
>TRBJ2-5|TRBV28
CASNDPGLAKETQYF
>TRBJ2-3|TRBV4-1
CASSQDGGGTDTQYF
>TRBJ2-7|TRBV28
CASSPGRGLYEQYF
>TRBJ2-7|TRBV18
CASSRTGGVEQYF
>TRBJ1-2|TRBV10-3
CAISDTNRVGYTF
>TRBJ2-3|TRBV7-9
CASSLAGGHDTQYF
>TRBJ1-5|TRBV7-2
CASSLGWGDNQPQHF
>TRBJ2-1|TRBV12-5
CASGNNRVIEFF
>TRBJ2-7|TRBV6-5
CAAGESDRGTYEQYF
>TRBJ2-7|TRBV18
CASSQDRYEQYF
>TRBJ2-2|TRBV19
CASSRRTGWGERHTGELFF
>TRBJ2-5|TRBV21-1
CASSKLSNFQETQYF
>TRBJ2-1|TRBV6-6
CASSDRGASYNEQFF
>TRBJ1-2|TRBV2
CASSDRGQGPLGGYTF
>TRBJ1-1|TRBV29-1
CSVVRGGRAEAFF
>TRBJ2-6|TRBV7-8
CASRFPPGQRSGANVLTF
>TRBJ1-1|TRBV27
CASNRQGPNTEAFF
>TRBJ1-1|TRBV18
CASSPPSVNTEAFF
>TRBJ1-2|TRBV28
CASTTGTIYGYTF
>TRBJ1-2|TRBV6-4
CASSDSPGLLAYGYTF
>TRBJ2-3|TRBV10-3
CAISQGQGVSSDTQYF
>TRBJ2-7|TRBV6-5
CASRDLAGAYEQYF